This entry lists 17 T cell receptor beta chains sequenced from one sample in a study of blood T cell repertoires in COVID-19. Data came from immunoSEQ multiplex PCR; TCRdb stores just in-frame clones and leaves some out. Here the sample spans 65,000 to 90,000 clones, 75% to 85% being singletons. The sample taken for sequencing was peripheral blood. Receptors were obtained from an elderly woman with acute or convalescent COVID-19.

This clone was seen just once. As DNA, the CDR3 is TGTGCCAGCACCCCGGGGACAGGGGTTGCGTACGAGCAGTACTTC. Its protein is CASTPGTGVAYEQYF. The genes are TRBV28 and TRBJ2-7; TRBD1 agrees at 10 bases. The CDR3 runs 15 residues. Losses at the gene ends were 7 bases for V and 4 bases for J; bases not matched to a gene: 10. Looked up from germline, CDR1 is MDHEN and CDR2 is SYDVKM.

The chain is built from TRBV6-5 and TRBJ2-7, with 7 bases that match TRBD2. The CDR3 loop spans 11 amino acids. Per the germline V gene, CDR1 is MNHEY and CDR2 is SVGAGI. The V and J ends lost 10 bases and 1 base, in that order; junction bases with no gene match: 1. The CDR3 region is CATGRSYEQYF. CDR3 nucleotides: TGTGCCACCGGGAGGTCCTACGAGCAGTACTTC.

The V gene is TRBV6-5, the J gene TRBJ2-3; 7 bases map to TRBD2. Trimming cost V 6 bases and J 0 bases; bases outside gene matches: 3. Looked up from germline, CDR1 is MNHEY and CDR2 is SVGAGI. The CDR3 has 14 amino acids. CDR3 coding DNA: TGTGCCAGCAGAACAGCGGGAAGCACAGATACGCAGTATTTT. The encoded protein is CASRTAGSTDTQYF.

The rearrangement links TRBV10-3 to TRBJ2-7, with D perhaps matching TRBD1 (7 bases). The germline V gene encodes CDR1 ENHRY and CDR2 SYGVKD. This CDR3 is built from 12 residues. V was cut by 4 bases and J by 6 bases, with 10 bases left in between. CDR3: CAISAGGLEQYF. The CDR3 nucleotides are TGTGCCATCAGTGCAGGGGGACTCGAGCAGTACTTC.

The rearrangement links TRBV18 to TRBJ2-2, with 8 bases matching TRBD1. This CDR3 spans 16 amino acids. After removal of 3 bases from V and 1 base from J, the junction contained 4 bases not matched to a gene. In germline, CDR1 is KGHSH, CDR2 LQKENI. CDR3 sequence reads: CASSPQGAGNTGELFF. CDR3 nucleotides: TGTGCCAGCTCACCTCAGGGGGCTGGGAACACCGGGGAGCTGTTTTTT. Supplemented by reference TRBV18 and TRBJ2-2, the full variable domain reads NAGVMQNPRHLVRRRGQEARLRCSPMKGHSHVYWYRQLPEEGLKFMVYLQKENIIDESGMPKERFSAEFPKEGPSILRIQQVVRGDSAAYFCASSPQGAGNTGELFFGEGSRLTVL.

This clone was seen only a few times. The chain joins TRBV12-3 or TRBV12-4 to TRBJ1-4; D is unclear. The CDR3 runs 13 residues. V gave up 8 bases and J gave up 2 bases, with 9 bases separating them. CDR3 in amino acids: CASRLRTNEKLFF. The CDR3, as DNA: TGTGCCAGCCGACTTAGGACTAATGAAAAACTGTTTTTT.

The chain couples TRBV5-6 to TRBJ2-2; maybe TRBD1 (5 bases). The CDR3 is made up of 15 amino acids. Deletions cut 4 bases from V and 2 bases from J, with 12 bases between. Germline V gives CDR1 SGHDT, CDR2 YYEEEE. CDR3 DNA: TGTGCCAGCAGCCCACAAGGACAAAACACCGGGGAGCTGTTTTTT. Translating it yields CASSPQGQNTGELFF.

The V gene is TRBV20-1, the J gene TRBJ1-1; 7 bases are a match to TRBD1. CDR3 length equals 15 residues. Looked up from germline, CDR1 is DFQATT and CDR2 is SNEGSKA (reference sequence). Trimming removed 3 bases from V and 5 bases from J; junction bases left unmatched: 12. The chain's CDR3 is CSASDPTGDRTEAFF. The CDR3 bases are TGCAGTGCTAGTGACCCCACAGGGGATCGTACTGAAGCTTTCTTT.

This clone was detected a few times. The rearrangement uses TRBV2 and TRBJ2-7, with D tentatively TRBD2 (5 bases). The V end was cut by 4 bases, the J end by 6 bases, with 16 bases between. The CDR3 totals 14 residues. The germline gives CDR1 SNHLY, CDR2 FYNNEI. In nucleotides, the CDR3 is TGTGCCAGCAGTGCGGGAACGATTGAAGGCGAGCAGTACTTC. The encoded protein is CASSAGTIEGEQYF.

The chain couples TRBV30 to TRBJ2-5; D is possibly TRBD1 (5 bases). V was shortened by 2 bases and J by 0 bases, with 10 bases between the two germline ends. This CDR3 comprises 14 residues. CDR1 GTSNPN and CDR2 SVGIG come from the germline V gene (reference sequence). CDR3 sequence: CAWSRTQYQETQYF. CDR3 DNA: TGTGCCTGGAGTAGGACACAGTACCAAGAGACCCAGTACTTC.

This chain links TRBV24-1 with TRBJ2-1; TRBD1 agrees at 7 bases. In germline, CDR1 is KGHDR, CDR2 SFDVKD. The CDR3 extends over 16 amino acids. Unmatched junction bases numbered 5, after V lost 4 bases and J lost 0 bases. The CDR3 DNA reads TGTGCCACCAGTGAGGACAGGAGGAGCTCCTACAATGAGCAGTTCTTC. This encodes CATSEDRRSSYNEQFF.

The rearrangement uses TRBV19 and TRBJ1-5; 7 bases are shared with TRBD1. Trimming took 3 bases from V and 0 from J; bases not matched to a gene: 5. CDR1 LNHDA and CDR2 SQIVND come from the germline V gene (reference sequence). The CDR3 runs 16 residues. The CDR3, as DNA: TGTGCCAGTAGTATGAGGGGGACAGATAGCAATCAGCCCCAGCATTTT. Its translation: CASSMRGTDSNQPQHF.

V gene TRBV9 combines with J gene TRBJ2-5; 8 nucleotides match TRBD2. With V trimmed by 2 bases and J by 0 bases, 3 bases remained unmatched. Germline V gene sequence: CDR1 SGDLS, CDR2 YYNGEE. The length of the CDR3 is 15 residues. CDR3 DNA sequence: TGTGCCAGCAGCGTCAGTAGCGGGAACCAAGAGACCCAGTACTTC. Residues: CASSVSSGNQETQYF.

V and J are TRBV7-2 and TRBJ2-1; D is uncertain. The CDR3 sequence is 11 residues long. V was clipped by 5 bases and J by 8 bases, with 7 bases between them. CDR1 and CDR2 from the germline V gene are SGHTA and FQGNSA. CDR3 in amino acids: CASSRRDEQFF. CDR3 nucleotides: TGTGCCAGCAGCCGTAGAGATGAGCAGTTCTTC.

V gene TRBV5-1 combines with J gene TRBJ2-1; TRBD2 matches 7 bases. Germline assignment: CDR1 SGHRS and CDR2 YFSETQ. The CDR3 is 15 amino acids. V gave up 0 bases and J gave up 6 bases; unmatched junction bases: 6. The DNA for the CDR3 is TGCGCCAGCAGCTTGGGTTCTAGCGGAGGCAATGAGCAGTTCTTC. Translating it yields CASSLGSSGGNEQFF.

The chain recombines TRBV2 with TRBJ2-4; TRBD2 agrees at 9 bases. The V segment lost 7 bases and the J segment 8 bases; nucleotides outside the gene matches: 6. Germline CDR1 is SNHLY and CDR2 is FYNNEI. The CDR3 loop spans 13 amino acids. DNA for the CDR3: TGTGCCAGCACCCAGGCGGGGGGGGACATTCAGTACTTC. It translates to CASTQAGGDIQYF.

V is TRBV27 and J is TRBJ1-2; maybe TRBD1 (6 bases). CDR3 length: 14 amino acids. Germline values: CDR1 MNHEY, CDR2 SMNVEV (reference sequence). V dropped 4 bases and J dropped 6 bases, with 15 bases sitting between them. CDR3 region: CASSSQGTRDGYTF. The CDR3 DNA reads as TGTGCCAGCAGTTCTCAAGGGACAAGGGATGGCTACACCTTC.